A selection of T cell receptor beta chains follows, all from one sample in a study of beta chain features in type 1 diabetes. Generated by immunoSEQ multiplex PCR, the TCRdb table keeps only in-frame clones and is missing some. The table records about 650,000 clones, around 12% of them present only once. The specimen sequenced was naive CD4+ T cells from blood. The receptors here all came from a young man with type 1 diabetes. Both conserved end residues are part of each CDR3. A D gene is named only where the DNA matches it firmly. A row's size may be missing; if present it is once, few, many or a size class.

D,V,J,size,DNA,CDR3
.,TRBV15,TRBJ2-3,.,TGTGCCACCAGCAGAGACCTGATAGGGGGTGGCACAGATACGCAGTATTTT,CATSRDLIGGGTDTQYF
.,TRBV11-3,TRBJ1-6,.,TGTGCCAGCAGCTTACCCCTAGAAGGTTCACCCCTCCACTTT,CASSLPLEGSPLHF
TRBD1,TRBV10-3,TRBJ2-7,.,TGTGCCATCAGTGACGCCCAGAGACAGGGGGCCTACGAGCAGTACTTC,CAISDAQRQGAYEQYF
.,TRBV5-1,TRBJ1-2,few,TGCGCCAGCAGCTTGGCAACGGGGGACCCTAACTATGGCTACACCTTC,CASSLATGDPNYGYTF
.,TRBV11-2,TRBJ1-5,.,TGTGCCAGCAGCCCAGCACAGGGAATGCCCCAGCATTTT,CASSPAQGMPQHF
TRBD1,TRBV7-2,TRBJ2-1,few,TGTGCCAGCAGCTCCGACAGGGCAGGAGTGAATGAGCAGTTCTTC,CASSSDRAGVNEQFF
.,TRBV19,TRBJ1-2,.,TGTGCCAGTAGTATTCAGGGCGCGAGGTATGGCTACACCTTC,CASSIQGARYGYTF
.,TRBV29-1,TRBJ2-3,.,TGCAGCGGCGGTGGGGGCCCAGATACGCAGTATTTT,CSGGGGPDTQYF
.,TRBV2,TRBJ1-2,.,TGTGCCAGCAGTTGGACAGAATATGGCTACACCTTC,CASSWTEYGYTF
TRBD2,TRBV11-3,TRBJ2-3,few,TGTGCCAGCAGCCCTCCGACTAGCGGGGGAACAGATACGCAGTATTTT,CASSPPTSGGTDTQYF
TRBD1,TRBV14,TRBJ1-1,.,TGTGCCAGCAGCCCCGGACAGGGGGGGACTGAAGCTTTCTTT,CASSPGQGGTEAFF
.,TRBV7-9,TRBJ1-2,.,TGTGCCAGCAGCGTGGACAGCTATGGCTACACCTTC,CASSVDSYGYTF
.,TRBV9,TRBJ1-2,few,TGTGCCAGCAGCGTAGAAGGGCAGATCTATGGCTACACCTTC,CASSVEGQIYGYTF
TRBD1,TRBV14,TRBJ2-7,few,TGTGCCAGCAGCCCGGGACAGGTATCCTACGAGCAGTACTTC,CASSPGQVSYEQYF
.,TRBV2,TRBJ2-3,.,TGTGCCAGCAGGGAGGTGTACACAGATACGCAGTATTTT,CASREVYTDTQYF
TRBD1,TRBV6-5,TRBJ2-6,.,TGTGCCAGCAGTTACACAGGGGCCGGGGCCAACGTCCTGACTTTC,CASSYTGAGANVLTF
.,TRBV5-1,TRBJ1-2,.,TGCGCCAGCAGCTTGAAGCCAGGGGTAGGCTACACCTTC,CASSLKPGVGYTF
TRBD2,TRBV14,TRBJ2-1,.,TGTGCCAGCAGCCCGTTGCTGGGGTTTAGCGGGGGTCGCGATGAGCAGTTCTTC,CASSPLLGFSGGRDEQFF
.,TRBV7-2,TRBJ2-7,few,TGTGCCAGCAGCCAAGCAGACGGGACCATCGAGCAGTACTTC,CASSQADGTIEQYF
TRBD2,TRBV4-1,TRBJ2-5,few,TGCGCCAGCAGCCAAGAGAGACCTAGCGGGGCCCCAGTGACCCAGTACTTC,CASSQERPSGAPVTQYF
.,TRBV5-1,TRBJ2-2,.,TGCGCCAGCGGCGTAGGGACGGGCGACACCGGGGAGCTGTTTTTT,CASGVGTGDTGELFF
.,TRBV28,TRBJ1-4,few,TGTGCCAGCAGTCGTTTCGGGTTTCGCGGAGGGGGAGGTGAAAAACTGTTTTTT,CASSRFGFRGGGGEKLFF
TRBD1,TRBV5-1,TRBJ2-3,few,TGCGCCAGCAGCTTGGAGGGACAGGTCACAGATACGCAGTATTTT,CASSLEGQVTDTQYF
.,TRBV6-5,TRBJ2-1,.,TGTGCCAGCAGTTACTCGCCCGGGACTGGCTACAATGAGCAGTTCTTC,CASSYSPGTGYNEQFF
.,TRBV9,TRBJ1-2,once,TGTGCCAGCAGCTCATCCTCAATGACCTATGGCTACACCTTC,CASSSSSMTYGYTF
.,TRBV28,TRBJ2-5,.,TGTGCCAGCGGCGAGAGCCTCCAAGAGACCCAGTACTTC,CASGESLQETQYF